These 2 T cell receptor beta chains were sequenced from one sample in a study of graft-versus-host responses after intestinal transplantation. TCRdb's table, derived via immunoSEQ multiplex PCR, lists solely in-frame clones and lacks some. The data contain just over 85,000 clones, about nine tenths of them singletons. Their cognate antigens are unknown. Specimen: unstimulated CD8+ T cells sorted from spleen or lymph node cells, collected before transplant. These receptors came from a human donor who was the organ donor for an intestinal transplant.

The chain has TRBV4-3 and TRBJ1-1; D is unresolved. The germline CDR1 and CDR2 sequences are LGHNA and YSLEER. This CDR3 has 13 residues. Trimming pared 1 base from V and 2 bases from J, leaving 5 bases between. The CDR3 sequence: CASSQAVNTEAFF. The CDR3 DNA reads TGCGCCAGCAGCCAAGCAGTTAACACTGAAGCTTTCTTT.

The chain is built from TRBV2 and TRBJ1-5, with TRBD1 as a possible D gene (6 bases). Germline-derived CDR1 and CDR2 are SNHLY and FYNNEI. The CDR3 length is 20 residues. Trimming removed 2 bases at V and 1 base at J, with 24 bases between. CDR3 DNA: TGTGCCAGCAGTGAAAACTGGATCAGGGGTTTGGGGGCGAGCAATCAGCCCCAGCATTTT. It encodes CASSENWIRGLGASNQPQHF.